The T cell receptor beta chain described here comes from a study of T cells in localized non-small cell lung cancer. Study observations and caveats: Density of T cells in blood, when higher, went with longer overall survival. Peak T cell clonality was found in uninvolved adjacent lung, exceeding tumor. The study sequenced only one region of the tumor. As a result, intratumor heterogeneity could not be excluded and remains possible. Across samples, adjacent lung featured a median around 56 of the top 100 tumor clones.

On this clone itself: Its antigen is as yet unknown.

Only in-frame clones appear in the TCRdb table, and some are missing; sequencing was by immunoSEQ multiplex PCR. This repertoire shows 70,000 to 100,000 clones, approximately 91% found once; its top ten account for roughly 3.9%. The CDR3 has 15 residues. Germline V lookup: CDR1 SGHAT, CDR2 FQDESV (reference sequence). With 5 bases removed from V and 5 bases from J, the gap between germline ends came to 16 bases. The gene calls are TRBV11-1 and TRBJ2-1, with D hard to call. The material sequenced was PBMCs, taken before any cancer treatment. The receptor comes from a woman aged 40-70 years with stage II squamous cell lung carcinoma. The CDR3 nucleotides are TGTGCCAGCAGCCCGGTAGTAGGGCCGCACAATGAGCAGTTCTTC. Translation gives CASSPVVGPHNEQFF.